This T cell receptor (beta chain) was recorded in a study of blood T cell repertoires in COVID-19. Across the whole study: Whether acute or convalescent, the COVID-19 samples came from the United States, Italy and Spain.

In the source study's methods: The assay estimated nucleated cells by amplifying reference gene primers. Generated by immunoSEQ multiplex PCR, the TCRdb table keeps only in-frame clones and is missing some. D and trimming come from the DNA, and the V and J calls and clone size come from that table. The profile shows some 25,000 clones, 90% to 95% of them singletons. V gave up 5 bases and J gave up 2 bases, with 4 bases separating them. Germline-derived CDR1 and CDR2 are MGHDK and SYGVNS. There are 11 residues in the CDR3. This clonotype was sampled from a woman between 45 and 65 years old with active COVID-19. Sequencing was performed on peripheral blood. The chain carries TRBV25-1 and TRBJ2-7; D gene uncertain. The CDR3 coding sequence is TGTGCCAGCAGTTCTGCCTACGAGCAGTACTTC. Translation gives CASSSAYEQYF.